The next 31 T cell receptor beta chains were all read from a single sample in a study of shared clonotypes between healthy human individuals. Sequencing was performed with immunoSEQ multiplex PCR; in TCRdb, only in-frame clones are kept and a portion is missing. The table has 2,500,000 or so clones, roughly 93% seen once. Sequencing input: naive CD4+ T cells from PBMCs. Indicated subset: CD45RA+ positively selected. These receptors came from a man younger than 30 in good health. Some clones in this sample may be carry-over from other donors' samples.

A word on this clone: Additional DNA sequences in this sample encode the identical CDR3. The chain uses TRBV7-3 and TRBJ2-3; 8 bases line up with TRBD2. The germline CDR1 and CDR2 sequences are SGHTA and FQGTGA. V lost 3 bases and J lost 3; bases outside the gene matches: 2. The CDR3 runs to 14 residues. The CDR3 protein is CASSLGLGTDTQYF. The CDR3 nucleotides are TGTGCCAGCAGCTTGGGACTAGGTACAGATACGCAGTATTTT.

This chain links TRBV5-1 with TRBJ2-7; D is possibly TRBD1 or TRBD2 (5 bases each). The CDR3 consists of 15 residues. CDR1 is SGHRS, CDR2 YFSETQ, per germline. V gave up 5 bases and J gave up 1 base, with 16 bases separating them. The CDR3, as DNA: TGCGCCAGCAGGAAGATACGGGACGGATCCTACGAGCAGTACTTC. Amino acid sequence: CASRKIRDGSYEQYF.

This clone has a single count. The chain has TRBV5-1 and TRBJ2-1, with D possibly TRBD1 on 6 matching bases. The CDR3 is 14 amino acids. Germline CDR1 SGHRS, CDR2 YFSETQ. The V end was cut by 4 bases, the J end by 9 bases, with 17 bases between. CDR3 region: CASSQSRDMSEQFF. The CDR3, as DNA: TGCGCCAGCAGCCAGTCCCGGGACATGTCTGAGCAGTTCTTC.

A single count supports this clone. The chain recombines TRBV6-5 with TRBJ1-5; the match to TRBD1 covers 8 bases. The CDR3 length is 14 residues. V gave up 1 base and J gave up 5 bases; unmatched junction bases: 1. Germline lookup yields CDR1 MNHEY and CDR2 SVGAGI. The CDR3 sequence: CASSYYRGYQPQHF. The CDR3 nucleotides read TGTGCCAGCAGTTACTACAGGGGGTATCAGCCCCAGCATTTT.

CDR3 sequence (DNA): TGTGCCAGTAGTATGGGTGCGGGGTTCACAGATACGCAGTATTTT. Translated, it gives CASSMGAGFTDTQYF. The chain combines TRBV19 with TRBJ2-3; possible D gene TRBD2, 6 bases. V was pared by 3 bases and J by 2 bases, with 12 bases between. CDR1 and CDR2 (germline): LNHDA, SQIVND (reference sequence). The CDR3 is 15 amino acids.

This chain uses TRBV15 with TRBJ2-1; D not resolved. The length of the CDR3 is 13 residues. CDR1 is LNHNV and CDR2 is YYDKDF in the germline V gene (reference sequence). The germline V and J ends were trimmed by 7 bases and 4 bases, with 11 bases remaining between them. This CDR3 is CATTNNRYNEQFF. The CDR3 bases are TGTGCCACCACCAATAATAGGTACAATGAGCAGTTCTTC. Full variable domain (outside the CDR3, taken from reference TRBV15 and TRBJ2-1): DAMVIQNPRYQVTQFGKPVTLSCSQTLNHNVMYWYQQKSSQAPKLLFHYYDKDFNNEADTPDNFQSRRPNTSFCFLDIRSPGLGDTAMYLCATTNNRYNEQFFGPGTRLTVL.

The chain has TRBV2 and TRBJ2-4; D may be TRBD1 or TRBD2 (5 bases each). From germline, CDR1 is SNHLY and CDR2 FYNNEI. The CDR3 spans 20 residues. V shed 5 bases and J shed 0 bases, with 26 bases lying between them. The CDR3 protein is CASSPEPRAGSGLAKNIQYF. CDR3 coding DNA: TGTGCCAGCAGTCCTGAACCCCGCGCAGGGAGTGGCCTAGCCAAAAACATTCAGTACTTC.

The chain uses TRBV10-1 and TRBJ1-3, with TRBD1 identical over 7 bases. The CDR3 extends over 18 amino acids. CDR1 is WNHNN, CDR2 SYGVQD, per germline (reference sequence). With 3 bases clipped from V and 1 base from J, the junction kept 12 bases outside the gene matches. DNA for the CDR3: TGCGCCAGCAGTGAAGCTAAAGGGACAGCCCTATCTGGAAACACCATATATTTT. As protein: CASSEAKGTALSGNTIYF.

Concerning this clone itself: Distinct nucleotide sequences in the sample also encode this CDR3. V usage is TRBV4-3 and J usage is TRBJ1-3; D call uncertain. The germline CDR1 and CDR2 sequences are LGHNA and YSLEER. The CDR3 runs to 15 residues. V was clipped by 0 bases and J by 0 bases, with 6 bases between them. The DNA for the CDR3 is TGCGCCAGCAGCCAAGAGGGCGGCTCTGGAAACACCATATATTTT. It specifies CASSQEGGSGNTIYF.

This clone occurred once. The chain couples TRBV7-9 to TRBJ1-2; 10 bases match TRBD1. The CDR3 contains 17 residues. The junction had 11 bases not matched to a gene; V was cut back by 0 bases and J by 7 bases. Germline assignment: CDR1 SEHNR and CDR2 FQNEAQ (reference sequence). CDR3 DNA sequence: TGTGCCAGCAGCTTAGCTACAGGGCGGGACAGGGGAAGTGGCTACACCTTC. Protein product: CASSLATGRDRGSGYTF.

This clone has just a few counts. The chain combines TRBV5-6 with TRBJ2-7; tentatively, D is TRBD2 (6 bases). CDR1 is SGHDT, CDR2 YYEEEE, per germline. This CDR3 comprises 13 residues. Trimming removed 4 bases at V and 5 bases at J, with 13 bases between. The CDR3 spells CASSLGGADEQYF. The CDR3 nucleotides are TGTGCCAGCAGCCTAGGCGGGGCCGACGAGCAGTACTTC.

This clone was detected once. The gene calls are TRBV5-4 and TRBJ2-7; 7 positions agree with TRBD1. The germline gives CDR1 SGHNT, CDR2 YYREEE (reference sequence). The ends lost 4 bases at V and 0 bases at J; junction bases unmatched: 7. The CDR3 is 15 amino acids. CDR3 sequence (DNA): TGTGCCAGCAGCCCACGACAGGGCGCCTCCTACGAGCAGTACTTC. Encoded protein: CASSPRQGASYEQYF.

V usage is TRBV4-1 and J usage is TRBJ2-2, with 11 bases lining up with TRBD1. The CDR3 covers 15 residues. In germline, CDR1 is MGHRA, CDR2 YSYEKL. The ends lost 4 bases at V and 5 bases at J; junction bases unmatched: 3. CDR3 protein: CASSPGTGGTGELFF. DNA of the CDR3: TGCGCCAGCAGCCCAGGGACAGGGGGAACCGGGGAGCTGTTTTTT.

The chain employs TRBV5-4 and TRBJ1-4, with D tentatively TRBD1 (5 bases). From germline, CDR1 is SGHNT and CDR2 YYREEE (reference sequence). This CDR3 region has 14 residues. Trimming stripped 4 bases from V and 6 bases from J, with 13 bases between. The CDR3 DNA reads TGTGCCAGCAGCCATGACGGGACGGATGAAAAACTGTTTTTT. Amino acids: CASSHDGTDEKLFF.

The rearrangement uses TRBV28 and TRBJ2-1, with 7 bases identical to TRBD1. The CDR3 has 15 amino acids. V was clipped by 8 bases and J by 7 bases; unmatched bases: 14. Germline V gene lookup returns CDR1 MDHEN and CDR2 SYDVKM. For the CDR3, the DNA is TGTGCCAGCCTGAGGCCCCACAGGGGTGGAAATGAGCAGTTCTTC. It is translated as CASLRPHRGGNEQFF.

The chain uses TRBV7-2 and TRBJ2-5; 8 bases align to TRBD2. Germline CDR1 and CDR2: SGHTA and FQGNSA. Trimming removed 3 bases from V and 4 bases from J; junction bases left unmatched: 7. This CDR3 has 15 residues. This chain's CDR3 is CASSFGGSGGETQYF. CDR3 DNA sequence: TGTGCCAGCAGCTTCGGAGGGAGCGGGGGAGAGACCCAGTACTTC.

V usage is TRBV11-1 and J usage is TRBJ2-1, with D perhaps matching TRBD2 (5 bases). V lost 0 bases and J lost 10, with 16 bases in between. CDR1 SGHAT and CDR2 FQDESV come from the germline V gene (reference sequence). The CDR3 runs to 15 residues. CDR3 nucleotide sequence: TGTGCCAGCAGCTTAGCGCAGAGAGGGAATTTGGAGCAGTTCTTC. This gives the protein CASSLAQRGNLEQFF.

V and J are TRBV29-1 and TRBJ2-7, with 11 bases matching TRBD1. Losses at the gene ends were 6 bases for V and 5 bases for J; bases not matched to a gene: 9. Germline assignment: CDR1 SQVTM and CDR2 ANQGSEA. The CDR3 contains 14 residues. The CDR3 DNA follows: TGCAGCGTCCCCCTGGGACAGGGGGAAGACGAGCAGTACTTC. It codes for CSVPLGQGEDEQYF.

In this sample, this clone turned up once. This chain uses TRBV5-6 with TRBJ1-5; perhaps TRBD1 as D (5 bases). The CDR3 is made up of 14 amino acids. The V end lost 1 base, the J end lost 10 bases, and 15 bases lay between the germline ends. The germline gives CDR1 SGHDT, CDR2 YYEEEE. Written as DNA, the CDR3 is TGTGCCAGCAGCTTGTGGGGCCCGTTGAGACCCCAGCATTTT. Its protein is CASSLWGPLRPQHF.

This chain joins TRBV5-8 and TRBJ1-5; possibly TRBD1 for D (6 bases). The CDR3 runs 14 residues. The V gene's germline CDR1 is SGHTS and CDR2 YDEGEE. Trimming stripped 3 bases from V and 4 bases from J, with 11 bases between. As DNA, the CDR3 is TGTGCCAGCAGCTGGGCCAGGGGTAATCAGCCCCAGCATTTT. It translates to CASSWARGNQPQHF. Combining the CDR3 with reference TRBV5-8 and TRBJ1-5 gives the whole variable domain EAGVTQSPTHLIKTRGQQATLRCSPISGHTSVYWYQQALGLGLQFLLWYDEGEERNRGNFPPRFSGRQFPNYSSELNVNALELEDSALYLCASSWARGNQPQHFGDGTRLSIL.

This chain links TRBV27 with TRBJ2-2; 11 positions agree with TRBD2. The CDR3 extends over 16 amino acids. Germline V gene sequence: CDR1 MNHEY, CDR2 SMNVEV (reference sequence). V lost 6 bases, J lost 4 bases, and 7 bases stayed unmatched. CDR3 residues: CASRITSGSITGELFF. CDR3 DNA: TGTGCCAGCAGAATTACTAGCGGGAGTATCACCGGGGAGCTGTTTTTT.

As to this clone: The same CDR3 can be traced to other DNA sequences in this sample. The chain uses TRBV5-1 and TRBJ1-1, with TRBD1 as a possible D gene (5 bases). The CDR3 covers 15 residues. Germline CDR1 SGHRS, CDR2 YFSETQ. V dropped 0 bases and J dropped 1 base, with 10 bases sitting between them. CDR3 amino acids: CASSLGGGRNTEAFF. CDR3 coding DNA: TGCGCCAGCAGCTTGGGCGGGGGACGGAACACTGAAGCTTTCTTT.

The genes are TRBV9 and TRBJ2-5; 7 bases are shared with TRBD2. CDR3 length: 17 amino acids. V lost 3 bases to trimming and J lost 4 bases; unmatched junction nucleotides: 15. Germline values: CDR1 SGDLS, CDR2 YYNGEE. The CDR3 coding sequence is TGTGCCAGCAGCGCCCAAGGGGCGGGAGTTCGGGCAGAGACCCAGTACTTC. This translates into CASSAQGAGVRAETQYF.

CDR3 nucleotide sequence: TGTGCCAGCAGCGCCGCGGGTGCCACGGAGCAGTACTTC. Protein product: CASSAAGATEQYF. V and J are TRBV2 and TRBJ2-7; D might be TRBD2 (5 bases). Germline lookup yields CDR1 SNHLY and CDR2 FYNNEI. CDR3 length: 13 amino acids. The V and J ends lost 6 bases and 7 bases respectively, with 16 bases between them.

The chain combines TRBV7-3 with TRBJ2-5, with 8 positions matching TRBD2. This CDR3 is 16 amino acids long. The J segment lost 1 base and the V segment lost 2 bases, leaving 6 bases of the junction unmatched. CDR1 and CDR2 from the germline V gene are SGHTA and FQGTGA. The CDR3 is CASSLSTSATQETQYF. In DNA, the CDR3 is TGTGCCAGCAGCTTATCGACTAGCGCCACCCAAGAGACCCAGTACTTC.

The chain combines TRBV6-1 with TRBJ1-3; D uncertain. This CDR3 is 14 amino acids long. The germline V gene has CDR1 MNHNS and CDR2 SASEGT. The V end lost 4 bases, the J end lost 3 bases, and 10 bases lay between the germline ends. The CDR3, as DNA: TGTGCCAGCAGTGTTGAGCGGGTTGGAAACACCATATATTTT. Amino acids: CASSVERVGNTIYF.

V gene TRBV5-1 combines with J gene TRBJ1-2; D is ambiguous. The CDR3 is 14 residues long. Germline CDR1 reads SGHRS; CDR2 reads YFSETQ. V dropped 1 base and J dropped 4 bases, with 11 bases sitting between them. CDR3 residues: CASSLHGVSYGYTF. The CDR3 nucleotides are TGCGCCAGCAGCTTGCACGGGGTGAGCTATGGCTACACCTTC.

Comments on this clone: The same CDR3 is also encoded by other DNA sequences in this sample. The chain is built from TRBV6-5 and TRBJ2-7; D is perhaps TRBD2 (6 bases). This CDR3 has 14 amino acids. Trimming took off 4 bases at V and 0 bases at J, with 10 bases between the two ends. Looked up from germline, CDR1 is MNHEY and CDR2 is SVGAGI. CDR3: CASSSSGSSYEQYF. The CDR3 nucleotides are TGTGCCAGCAGTTCCTCCGGGAGCTCCTACGAGCAGTACTTC.

The chain links TRBV18 to TRBJ2-7; 9 bases line up with TRBD1. There are 15 residues in the CDR3. Trimming cost V 3 bases and J 3 bases; bases outside gene matches: 6. Germline V gives CDR1 KGHSH, CDR2 LQKENI. As DNA, the CDR3 is TGTGCCAGCTCACCGCCCGGGACAGGGAACTACGAGCAGTACTTC. It specifies CASSPPGTGNYEQYF.

The rearrangement links TRBV10-3 to TRBJ2-7; D unresolved. Germline lookup yields CDR1 ENHRY and CDR2 SYGVKD. Trimming took 4 bases from V and 3 from J, leaving 7 bases between them. This CDR3 is 12 amino acids long. This CDR3 is CAISGARYEQYF. The CDR3 region has the DNA TGTGCCATCAGTGGGGCTCGCTACGAGCAGTACTTC.

This chain connects TRBV15 to TRBJ2-3, with 10 bases identical to TRBD2. CDR1 is LNHNV, CDR2 YYDKDF, per germline (reference sequence). This CDR3 is 18 amino acids long. V dropped 3 bases and J dropped 0; count of bases not matched to a gene: 9. CDR3 region: CATSSETSGRTSTDTQYF. The CDR3 DNA is TGTGCCACCAGCAGCGAGACTAGCGGGCGAACTAGCACAGATACGCAGTATTTT.